In its sample, the clone carrying this T cell receptor beta chain was seen once. Seattle participants joined during active infection and were tracked over time. The data derive from a study of blood T cell repertoires in COVID-19. Study details: Some COVID-19 samples were acute and others convalescent; all came from the United States, Italy and Spain. PBMCs, B-cell-depleted T cells, or T cells were the source of the cDNA or gDNA that made up the material.

Original handling: Amplification of reference gene primers provided the estimated nucleated cell counts. TCRdb's table, derived via immunoSEQ multiplex PCR, lists solely in-frame clones and lacks some. V and J calls and clone size follow that table, whereas D and trimming were derived from the DNA. Here the sample spans about 180,000 clones, approximately 81% being singletons. This clonotype was obtained from a woman aged 45-60 years with COVID-19, enrolled during active disease. Sequenced sample: peripheral blood.

The CDR3 loop reads CASSRGQTNEKLFF. As DNA, the CDR3 is TGCGCCAGCAGCAGGGGACAAACTAATGAAAAACTGTTTTTT. The chain carries TRBV5-1 and TRBJ1-4, with D tentatively TRBD1 (6 bases). Deletions cut 4 bases from V and 1 base from J, with 8 bases between. CDR1 and CDR2 from the germline V gene are SGHRS and YFSETQ. The CDR3 has 14 amino acids.